Following are 9 T cell receptor beta chains from one sample sequenced in a study of PD-1 blockade in classical Hodgkin lymphoma. Time point specified: newly diagnosed, previously untreated cHL patient sample. Profiling relied on immunoSEQ multiplex PCR, and the TCRdb table lists in-frame clones only, not all of them. The sample carries fewer than 40,000 clones, 90% to 95% recorded once. The sequenced material came from peripheral blood mononuclear cells (PBMCs). The receptors stem from a human donor with classical Hodgkin lymphoma.

This sequence joins TRBV28 and TRBJ1-2; D is ambiguous. The CDR3 sequence is 14 residues long. Looked up from germline, CDR1 is MDHEN and CDR2 is SYDVKM. V was trimmed by 3 bases and J by 7 bases, leaving 15 bases between them. Written as DNA, the CDR3 is TGTGCCAGCAGTTTCGTTCACAAAAGACGTGGCTACACCTTC. It codes for CASSFVHKRRGYTF.

Only one count was recorded for this clone. The J gene is TRBJ1-5, the V gene TRBV19; possible D gene TRBD1, 5 bases. Germline CDR1 is LNHDA and CDR2 is SQIVND (reference sequence). Trimming stripped 6 bases from V and 1 base from J, with 13 bases between. The CDR3 is 15 amino acids. The CDR3 protein is CASSLQRGSNQPQHF. The CDR3 DNA follows: TGTGCCAGTAGCCTACAGCGGGGGAGCAATCAGCCCCAGCATTTT. The whole variable domain, remainder taken from reference TRBV19 and TRBJ1-5, is DGGITQSPKYLFRKEGQNVTLSCEQNLNHDAMYWYRQDPGQGLRLIYYSQIVNDFQKGDIAEGYSVSREKKESFPLTVTSAQKNPTAFYLCASSLQRGSNQPQHFGDGTRLSIL.

The rearrangement uses TRBV5-1 and TRBJ2-7; D unclear. The CDR3 spans 14 residues. Germline CDR1 reads SGHRS; CDR2 reads YFSETQ. V dropped 0 bases and J dropped 2 bases, with 9 bases sitting between them. CDR3 DNA: TGCGCCAGCAGCTTGGGAGGCCCCGCCTACGAGCAGTACTTC. It encodes CASSLGGPAYEQYF.

The chain employs TRBV11-2 and TRBJ2-3; no clear D gene. Trimming took 5 bases from V and 9 from J, leaving 18 bases between them. CDR1 and CDR2 from the germline V gene are SGHAT and FQNNGV. CDR3 length equals 14 residues. CDR3 sequence reads: CASSLLAKSDTQYF. CDR3 in DNA: TGTGCCAGCAGCCTCCTGGCGAAGTCGGACACGCAGTATTTT.

The chain employs TRBV18 and TRBJ2-3; D might be TRBD2 (5 bases). Germline assignment: CDR1 KGHSH and CDR2 LQKENI. The CDR3 totals 16 residues. V lost 1 base to trimming and J lost 1 base, with 12 bases between them. DNA for the CDR3: TGTGCCAGCTCACCACGGACTGTTTTCGGCACAGATACGCAGTATTTT. It is translated as CASSPRTVFGTDTQYF.

The CDR3 region has the DNA TGTGCCAGCAGTTTGCGGGGACAGGGGGCTCTAGGTGGCTACACCTTC. Translating it yields CASSLRGQGALGGYTF. The chain joins TRBV27 to TRBJ1-2; the match to TRBD1 covers 12 bases. Trimming removed 3 bases from V and 7 bases from J; junction bases left unmatched: 9. This CDR3 contains 16 residues. Germline V lookup: CDR1 MNHEY, CDR2 SMNVEV (reference sequence).

The rearrangement joins TRBV19 to TRBJ2-1; 8 bases map to TRBD1. This CDR3 is built from 14 residues. The junction had 12 bases not matched to a gene; V was cut back by 10 bases and J by 7 bases. Germline CDR1 is LNHDA and CDR2 is SQIVND (reference sequence). CDR3 sequence reads: CATTDRGTANEQFF. DNA for the CDR3: TGTGCCACCACCGACAGGGGAACGGCGAATGAGCAGTTCTTC.

On this clone: Sequence at one end of the junction differs from germline and may be a read error. The chain recombines TRBV10-3 with TRBJ2-7; D is unresolved. There are 13 residues in the CDR3. Germline CDR1 ENHRY, CDR2 SYGVKD. The CDR3 spells CASSEQGAPEQYF. CDR3 nucleotide sequence: TGTGCCAGCAGTGAACAAGGAGCGCCCGAGCAGTACTTC.

V usage is TRBV7-9 and J usage is TRBJ1-4, with TRBD1 as a possible D gene (6 bases). This CDR3 spans 15 amino acids. Per germline, CDR1 SEHNR and CDR2 FQNEAQ (reference sequence). Between the trimmed V and J ends, which lost 4 bases and 0 bases, there was a span of 9 bases. This chain's CDR3 is CASSSRQATNEKLFF. The CDR3 DNA sequence: TGTGCCAGCAGCTCCCGACAGGCAACTAATGAAAAACTGTTTTTT.